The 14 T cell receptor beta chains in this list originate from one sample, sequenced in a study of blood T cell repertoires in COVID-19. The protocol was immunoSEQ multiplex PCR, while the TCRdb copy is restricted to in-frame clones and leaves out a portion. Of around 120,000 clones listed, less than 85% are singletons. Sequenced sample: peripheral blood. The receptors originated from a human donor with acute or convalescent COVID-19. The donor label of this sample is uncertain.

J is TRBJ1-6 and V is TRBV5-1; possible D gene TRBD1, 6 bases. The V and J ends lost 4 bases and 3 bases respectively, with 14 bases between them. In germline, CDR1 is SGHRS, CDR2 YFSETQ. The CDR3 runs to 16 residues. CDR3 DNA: TGCGCCAGCAGCCTTCAGGGGAGTATCTATAATTCACCCCTCCACTTT. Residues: CASSLQGSIYNSPLHF.

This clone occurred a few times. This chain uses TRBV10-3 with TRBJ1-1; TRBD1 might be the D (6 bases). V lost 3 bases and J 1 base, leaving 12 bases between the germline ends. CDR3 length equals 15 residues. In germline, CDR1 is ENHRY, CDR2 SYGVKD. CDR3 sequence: CAISETGPSNTEAFF. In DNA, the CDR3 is TGTGCCATCAGTGAAACAGGGCCGTCGAACACTGAAGCTTTCTTT.

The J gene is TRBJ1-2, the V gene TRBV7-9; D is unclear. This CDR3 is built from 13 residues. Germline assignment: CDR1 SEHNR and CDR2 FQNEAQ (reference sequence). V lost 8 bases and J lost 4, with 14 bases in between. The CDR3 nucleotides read TGTGCCAGCGCCCCCGCCGGGGTCTATGGCTACACCTTC. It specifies CASAPAGVYGYTF. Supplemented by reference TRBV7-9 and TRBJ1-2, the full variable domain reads DTGVSQNPRHKITKRGQNVTFRCDPISEHNRLYWYRQTLGQGPEFLTYFQNEAQLEKSRLLSDRFSAERPKGSFSTLEIQRTEQGDSAMYLCASAPAGVYGYTFGSGTRLTVV.

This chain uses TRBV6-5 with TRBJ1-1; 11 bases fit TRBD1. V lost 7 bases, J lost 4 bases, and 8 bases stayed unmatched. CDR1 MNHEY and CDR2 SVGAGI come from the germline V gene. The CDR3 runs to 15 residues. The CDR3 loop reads CASIAHGTGGTEAFF. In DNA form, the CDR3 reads TGTGCCAGCATAGCACACGGGACAGGGGGCACTGAAGCTTTCTTT.

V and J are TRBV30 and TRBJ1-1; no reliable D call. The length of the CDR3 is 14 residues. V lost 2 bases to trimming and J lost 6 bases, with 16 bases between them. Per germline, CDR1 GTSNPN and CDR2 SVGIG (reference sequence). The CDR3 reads CAWSTLHGRAEAFF. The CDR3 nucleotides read TGTGCCTGGAGTACCTTACACGGTCGGGCTGAAGCTTTCTTT.

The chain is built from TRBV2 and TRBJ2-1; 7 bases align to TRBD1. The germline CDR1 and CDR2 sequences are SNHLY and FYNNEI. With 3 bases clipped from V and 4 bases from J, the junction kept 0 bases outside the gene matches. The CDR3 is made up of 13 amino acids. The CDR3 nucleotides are TGTGCCAGCAGTGAGGACAGGTACAATGAGCAGTTCTTC. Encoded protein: CASSEDRYNEQFF.

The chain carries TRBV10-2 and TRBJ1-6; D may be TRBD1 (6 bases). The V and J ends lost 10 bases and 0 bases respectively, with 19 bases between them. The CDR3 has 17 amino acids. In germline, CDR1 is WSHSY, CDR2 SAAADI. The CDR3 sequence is CATAVKGDSSYNSPLHF. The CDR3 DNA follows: TGCGCCACCGCCGTGAAGGGGGATAGCTCCTATAATTCACCCCTCCACTTT.

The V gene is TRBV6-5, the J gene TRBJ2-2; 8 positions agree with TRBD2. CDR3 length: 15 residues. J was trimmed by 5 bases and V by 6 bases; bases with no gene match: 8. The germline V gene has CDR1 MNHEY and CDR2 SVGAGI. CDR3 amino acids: CASRLGGVETGELFF. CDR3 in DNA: TGTGCCAGCAGGCTCGGGGGGGTCGAGACCGGGGAGCTGTTTTTT.

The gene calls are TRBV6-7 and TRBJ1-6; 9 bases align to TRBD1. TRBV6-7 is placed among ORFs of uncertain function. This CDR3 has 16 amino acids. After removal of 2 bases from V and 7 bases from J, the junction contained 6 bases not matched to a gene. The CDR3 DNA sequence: TGTGCCAGCAGTTACCCCACAGGGGGCTGCAATTCACCCCTCCACTTT. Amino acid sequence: CASSYPTGGCNSPLHF.

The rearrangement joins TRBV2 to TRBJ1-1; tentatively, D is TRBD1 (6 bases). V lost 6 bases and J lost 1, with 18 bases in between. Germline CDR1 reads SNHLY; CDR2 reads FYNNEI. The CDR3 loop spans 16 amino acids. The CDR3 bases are TGTGCCAGCAGCTTTACCTCGGGACACACGAACACTGAAGCTTTCTTT. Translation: CASSFTSGHTNTEAFF.

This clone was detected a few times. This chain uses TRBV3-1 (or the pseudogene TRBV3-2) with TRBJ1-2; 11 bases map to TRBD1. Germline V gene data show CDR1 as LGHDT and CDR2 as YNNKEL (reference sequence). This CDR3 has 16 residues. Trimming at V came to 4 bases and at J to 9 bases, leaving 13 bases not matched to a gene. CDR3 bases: TGTGCCAGCAGCCCGCATCCGGGACAGGGGGACGAACGCTACACCTTC. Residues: CASSPHPGQGDERYTF.

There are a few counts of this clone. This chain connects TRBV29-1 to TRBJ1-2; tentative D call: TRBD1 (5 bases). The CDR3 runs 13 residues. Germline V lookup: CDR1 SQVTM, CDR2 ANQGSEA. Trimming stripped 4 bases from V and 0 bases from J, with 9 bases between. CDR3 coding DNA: TGCAGCGTTGGGACAAGGGCTAACTATGGCTACACCTTC. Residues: CSVGTRANYGYTF.

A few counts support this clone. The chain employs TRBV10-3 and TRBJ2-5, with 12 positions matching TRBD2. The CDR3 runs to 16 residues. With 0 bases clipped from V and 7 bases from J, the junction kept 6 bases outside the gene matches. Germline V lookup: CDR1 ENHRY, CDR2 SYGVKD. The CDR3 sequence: CAISESDGLAGLTQYF. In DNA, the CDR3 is TGTGCCATCAGTGAGTCAGACGGACTAGCGGGGTTGACCCAGTACTTC.

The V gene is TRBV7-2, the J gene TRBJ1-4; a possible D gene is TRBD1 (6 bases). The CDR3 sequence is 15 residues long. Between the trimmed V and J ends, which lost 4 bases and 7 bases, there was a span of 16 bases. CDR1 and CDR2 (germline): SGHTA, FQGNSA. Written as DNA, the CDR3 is TGTGCCAGCAGCTCGTCAGCTGGGGGCGGTGAAAAACTGTTTTTT. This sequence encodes CASSSSAGGGEKLFF.